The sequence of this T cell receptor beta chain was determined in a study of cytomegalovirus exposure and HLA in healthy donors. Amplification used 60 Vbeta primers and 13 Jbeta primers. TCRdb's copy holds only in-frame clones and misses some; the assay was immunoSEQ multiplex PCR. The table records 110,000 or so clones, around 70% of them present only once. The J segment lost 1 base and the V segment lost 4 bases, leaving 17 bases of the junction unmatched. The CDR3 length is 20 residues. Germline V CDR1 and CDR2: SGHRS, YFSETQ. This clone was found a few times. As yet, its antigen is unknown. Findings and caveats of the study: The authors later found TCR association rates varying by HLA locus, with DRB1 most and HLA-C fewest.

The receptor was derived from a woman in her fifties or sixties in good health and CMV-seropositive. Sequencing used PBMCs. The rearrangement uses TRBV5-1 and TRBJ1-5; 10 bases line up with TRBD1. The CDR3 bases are TGCGCCAGCAGCCAAAGAGTTGGACAGGGGGTTAAGTCAAGCAATCAGCCCCAGCATTTT. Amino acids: CASSQRVGQGVKSSNQPQHF.